The 20 T cell receptor beta chains listed next were all sequenced from one sample in a study of T cell responses to AZD1222 COVID-19 vaccine. The method was immunoSEQ multiplex PCR; TCRdb's version includes in-frame clones alone and lacks a portion of them. Of 130,000 or so clones listed, around 94% were seen once; the top ten hold around 1.7%. Sequenced here: peripheral blood, sampled on day 0 of AZD1222 vaccination. These receptors were obtained from an adult in good health.

The chain joins TRBV10-3 to TRBJ2-5; D ambiguous. V shed 3 bases and J shed 4 bases, with 9 bases lying between them. Germline CDR1 reads ENHRY; CDR2 reads SYGVKD. The CDR3 is 13 amino acids. CDR3 bases: TGTGCCATCAGTGACATGATTAGAGAGACCCAGTACTTC. It specifies CAISDMIRETQYF.

Written as DNA, the CDR3 is TGTGCCAGCAGTTACTCCAGGCCAAGGGATACGCAGTATTTT. It is translated as CASSYSRPRDTQYF. This chain connects TRBV6-6 to TRBJ2-3; no clear D gene. The CDR3 extends over 14 amino acids. The germline V gene has CDR1 MNHNY and CDR2 SVGAGI (reference sequence). The V end lost 0 bases, the J end lost 6 bases, and 10 bases lay between the germline ends.

This chain links TRBV6-5 with TRBJ2-1, with no clear D. The CDR3 length is 12 residues. Trimming cost V 2 bases and J 8 bases, with 7 bases left between them. Germline CDR1 reads MNHEY; CDR2 reads SVGAGI. The DNA for the CDR3 is TGTGCCAGCAGTTACAGTTACCATGAGCAGTTCTTC. It encodes CASSYSYHEQFF.

The rearrangement joins TRBV2 to TRBJ1-5; 10 bases line up with TRBD1. In germline, CDR1 is SNHLY, CDR2 FYNNEI. The junction had 6 bases not matched to a gene; V was cut back by 6 bases and J by 7 bases. This CDR3 contains 14 residues. For the CDR3, the DNA is TGTGCCAGCAGCAGGGACAGGGGAAACCAGCCCCAGCATTTT. Translation: CASSRDRGNQPQHF.

The chain links TRBV13 to TRBJ2-6; D is unclear. Germline V gene lookup returns CDR1 PRHDT and CDR2 FYEKMQ (reference sequence). V was pared by 3 bases and J by 0 bases, with 9 bases between. The CDR3 length is 16 residues. For the CDR3, the DNA is TGTGCCAGCAGCTTCCAAAAGAGCTCTGGGGCCAACGTCCTGACTTTC. It translates to CASSFQKSSGANVLTF.

The V and J genes are TRBV2 and TRBJ2-2, with D possibly being TRBD2 (5 bases). With 6 bases removed from V and 3 bases from J, the gap between germline ends came to 14 bases. Germline lookup yields CDR1 SNHLY and CDR2 FYNNEI. The CDR3 is 15 amino acids. CDR3 in DNA: TGTGCCAGCAGCCCGAGGAGCGGATACACCGGGGAGCTGTTTTTT. Protein product: CASSPRSGYTGELFF.

This clone was observed a single time. The chain joins TRBV7-2 to TRBJ1-2; tentative D call: TRBD1 (6 bases). CDR1 and CDR2 (germline): SGHTA, FQGNSA. This CDR3 comprises 15 residues. The V and J ends lost 1 base and 6 bases respectively, with 15 bases between them. The CDR3 DNA reads as TGTGCCAGCAGCTTAGTTTGGTCAGGGGAGGATGGCTACACCTTC. This sequence encodes CASSLVWSGEDGYTF.

The chain joins TRBV6-5 to TRBJ1-5; the D is unclear. Germline V CDR1 and CDR2: MNHEY, SVGAGI. V shed 4 bases and J shed 2 bases, with 12 bases lying between them. This CDR3 has 15 amino acids. The CDR3 loop is CASSSVAKGNQPQHF. The CDR3 DNA reads TGTGCCAGCAGTTCAGTGGCCAAGGGCAATCAGCCCCAGCATTTT.

The chain joins TRBV11-2 to TRBJ1-1; D possibly corresponds to TRBD1 (6 bases). Trimming took off 4 bases at V and 1 base at J, with 13 bases between the two ends. This CDR3 is built from 15 residues. Germline CDR1 is SGHAT and CDR2 is FQNNGV. The CDR3, as DNA: TGTGCCAGCAGCTCAACAGGGAATTGGAACACTGAAGCTTTCTTT. As protein: CASSSTGNWNTEAFF.

The rearrangement links TRBV18 to TRBJ2-6; D possibly corresponds to TRBD1 (6 bases). V was shortened by 1 base and J by 0 bases, with 10 bases between the two germline ends. Germline CDR1 and CDR2: KGHSH and LQKENI. CDR3 length: 17 residues. CDR3 sequence (DNA): TGTGCCAGCTCACCACTGCAGGGGAGCTCTGGGGCCAACGTCCTGACTTTC. It specifies CASSPLQGSSGANVLTF.

V usage is TRBV19 and J usage is TRBJ2-1, with D unclear. Trimming removed 2 bases from V and 2 bases from J, with 13 bases in between. The CDR3 covers 16 residues. Germline-derived CDR1 and CDR2 are LNHDA and SQIVND (reference sequence). The CDR3 loop reads CASSISRAPPYNEQFF. The CDR3 nucleotides are TGTGCCAGTAGTATAAGTAGAGCGCCCCCCTACAATGAGCAGTTCTTC.

This chain links TRBV11-1 with TRBJ2-1; D possibly corresponds to TRBD2 (5 bases). The CDR3 has 14 residues. V shed 6 bases and J shed 9 bases, with 18 bases lying between them. Germline values: CDR1 SGHAT, CDR2 FQDESV (reference sequence). The CDR3 region is CASRPDWFSGEQFF. In DNA, the CDR3 is TGTGCCAGCAGGCCGGACTGGTTTTCGGGTGAGCAGTTCTTC.

V gene TRBV2 combines with J gene TRBJ2-7; D not certain. CDR3 size: 11 residues. V lost 8 bases and J 9 bases, leaving 14 bases between the germline ends. Germline-derived CDR1 and CDR2 are SNHLY and FYNNEI. Here the CDR3 reads CASAFGPSQYV. CDR3 coding DNA: TGTGCCAGCGCATTTGGACCGTCGCAGTACGTC.

The chain carries TRBV11-2 and TRBJ2-1; 8 bases are shared with TRBD2. This CDR3 is built from 19 residues. V shed 0 bases, J shed 0 bases, and the junction held 10 bases outside the gene matches. CDR1 SGHAT and CDR2 FQNNGV come from the germline V gene. The CDR3 DNA is TGTGCCAGCAGCTTAGATCTCAACGCGGGAGGACTCTCCTACAATGAGCAGTTCTTC. Translating it yields CASSLDLNAGGLSYNEQFF.

The chain combines TRBV18 with TRBJ2-7; D not certain. Looked up from germline, CDR1 is KGHSH and CDR2 is LQKENI. The CDR3 is made up of 13 amino acids. The germline V and J ends were trimmed by 0 bases and 0 bases, with 3 bases remaining between them. CDR3 DNA: TGTGCCAGCTCACCACCAGTCTCCTACGAGCAGTACTTC. This encodes CASSPPVSYEQYF.

The J gene is TRBJ2-1, the V gene TRBV7-8; 9 bases match TRBD2. The CDR3 runs to 15 residues. V lost 5 bases and J lost 11; bases outside the gene matches: 13. Per the germline V gene, CDR1 is SGHVS and CDR2 is FQNEAQ. Written as DNA, the CDR3 is TGTGCCAGCAGCACCCCCGGACTAGCGACCCAAAAGCAGTTCTTC. Its protein is CASSTPGLATQKQFF.

This clone was seen more than once but under ten times. The J gene is TRBJ2-3, the V gene TRBV18, with 12 bases matching TRBD2. V trimming: 0 bases; J trimming: 4 bases; junction bases outside the gene matches: 2. The CDR3 extends over 16 amino acids. Germline-derived CDR1 and CDR2 are KGHSH and LQKENI. CDR3 sequence reads: CASSPPSSGRADTQYF. In nucleotides, the CDR3 is TGTGCCAGCTCACCACCGTCTAGCGGGAGGGCAGATACGCAGTATTTT. Variable domain in full (rest from reference TRBV18 and TRBJ2-3): NAGVMQNPRHLVRRRGQEARLRCSPMKGHSHVYWYRQLPEEGLKFMVYLQKENIIDESGMPKERFSAEFPKEGPSILRIQQVVRGDSAAYFCASSPPSSGRADTQYFGPGTRLTVL.

About this clone: One end of the junction fails to match germline, which may point to a read error. Within the sample, other DNA sequences also encode this same CDR3. V and J are TRBV11-2 and TRBJ2-2; possible D gene TRBD1, 6 bases. The CDR3 loop spans 12 amino acids. Germline CDR1 and CDR2: SGHAT and FQNNGV. The CDR3 bases are TGTGCCAGCAGCTTGGGGGCCGGGGAGCTATTTTTT. Translation gives CASSLGAGELFF.

The rearrangement uses TRBV3-1 (or the pseudogene TRBV3-2) and TRBJ1-2; tentatively, D is TRBD1 (6 bases). The V gene lost 6 bases and the J gene lost 1 base, with 12 bases spanning the gap. In germline, CDR1 is LGHDT, CDR2 YNNKEL (reference sequence). This CDR3 has 14 amino acids. The CDR3 spells CASSHGTYNYGYTF. DNA for the CDR3: TGTGCCAGCAGTCACGGGACATATAACTATGGCTACACCTTC.

The gene calls are TRBV6-5 and TRBJ2-5; TRBD2 matches at 9 bases. Germline CDR1 and CDR2: MNHEY and SVGAGI. Trimming took 2 bases from V and 1 from J; bases not matched to a gene: 2. The CDR3 consists of 15 residues. CDR3 sequence (DNA): TGTGCCAGCAGTTACCCGACTAGCGGCCAAGAGACCCAGTACTTC. It is translated as CASSYPTSGQETQYF.